These 4 T cell receptor beta chains share one sample of origin, sequenced in a study of cytomegalovirus exposure and HLA in healthy donors. PCR involved 60 Vbeta and 13 Jbeta primers. Only in-frame clones appear in the TCRdb table, and some are missing; sequencing was by immunoSEQ multiplex PCR. Of about 120,000 clones in the sample, roughly 78% are singletons; the top ten hold roughly 6.1%. The source material was PBMCs. These receptors all come from a woman in her thirties or forties in good health and CMV-seronegative.

V is TRBV7-2 and J is TRBJ2-6, with D perhaps matching TRBD2 (5 bases). Trimming left V 5 bases short and J 0 bases short, with 11 bases between. The CDR3 has 16 residues. Germline assignment: CDR1 SGHTA and CDR2 FQGNSA. This chain's CDR3 is CASSRDGGSGANVLTF. In nucleotides, the CDR3 is TGTGCCAGCAGCCGAGACGGAGGCTCTGGGGCCAACGTCCTGACTTTC.

The chain recombines TRBV4-1 with TRBJ2-1; D is undetermined. V was shortened by 0 bases and J by 0 bases, with 6 bases between the two germline ends. The germline gives CDR1 MGHRA, CDR2 YSYEKL. The CDR3 length is 15 residues. The CDR3 loop reads CASSQDTSSYNEQFF. In DNA form, the CDR3 reads TGCGCCAGCAGCCAAGACACGAGCTCCTACAATGAGCAGTTCTTC.

V is TRBV2 and J is TRBJ2-1; 10 bases are shared with TRBD2. Germline-derived CDR1 and CDR2 are SNHLY and FYNNEI. The CDR3 has 15 amino acids. V was pared by 6 bases and J by 4 bases, with 6 bases of the junction left unmatched. The CDR3 is CASSERGLAYNEQFF. CDR3 bases: TGTGCCAGCAGCGAAAGGGGACTAGCGTACAATGAGCAGTTCTTC.

The rearrangement links TRBV19 to TRBJ1-2; weak D call: TRBD1 (5 bases). Germline V gene data show CDR1 as LNHDA and CDR2 as SQIVND (reference sequence). Trimming shortened V by 5 bases and J by 5 bases, and 12 bases separated the two germline ends. The CDR3 is 13 amino acids. DNA for the CDR3: TGTGCCAGTAGTTCCCTGGAGGGGTATGGCTACACCTTC. It yields the protein CASSSLEGYGYTF.